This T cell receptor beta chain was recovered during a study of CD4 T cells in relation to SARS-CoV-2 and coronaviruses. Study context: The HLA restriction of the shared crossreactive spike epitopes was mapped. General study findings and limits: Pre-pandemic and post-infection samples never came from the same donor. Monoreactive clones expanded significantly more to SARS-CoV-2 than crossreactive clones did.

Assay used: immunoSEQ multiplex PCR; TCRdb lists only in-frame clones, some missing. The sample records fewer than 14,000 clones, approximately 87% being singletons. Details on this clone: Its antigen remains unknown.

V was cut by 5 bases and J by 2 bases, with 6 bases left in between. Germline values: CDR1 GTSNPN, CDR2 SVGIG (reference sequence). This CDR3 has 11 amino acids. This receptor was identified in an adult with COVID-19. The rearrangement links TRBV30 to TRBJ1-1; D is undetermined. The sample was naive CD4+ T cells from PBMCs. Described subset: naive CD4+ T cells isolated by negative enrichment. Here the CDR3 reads CAWGLNTEAFF. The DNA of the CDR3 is TGTGCCTGGGGGCTAAACACTGAAGCTTTCTTT. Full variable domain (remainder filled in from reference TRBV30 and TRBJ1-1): SQTIHQWPATLVQPVGSPLSLECTVEGTSNPNLYWYRQAAGRGLQLLFYSVGIGQISSEVPQNLSASRPQDRQFILSSKKLLLSDSGFYLCAWGLNTEAFFGQGTRLTVV.